The 27 T cell receptor beta chains below were found in one sample sequenced in a study of shared clonotypes between healthy human individuals. TCRdb's copy holds only in-frame clones and misses some; the assay was immunoSEQ multiplex PCR. The data show about a million clones, with 76% seen just once and around 1.5% held by the top ten. Material: memory CD4+ T cells sorted from blood. This sample's subset: CD45RA-negative fraction. These receptors all come from a man aged 18 to 35 in good health.

The chain is built from TRBV5-1 and TRBJ2-2, with 9 bases lining up with TRBD2. The CDR3 has 15 residues. Germline trimming cut 6 bases from V and 7 bases from J; bases unmatched to any gene: 10. Germline CDR1 and CDR2: SGHRS and YFSETQ. Here the CDR3 reads CASTTSGGFGGELFF. The CDR3 nucleotides read TGCGCCAGCACCACCAGCGGGGGGTTTGGCGGGGAGCTGTTTTTT.

V is TRBV4-3 and J is TRBJ2-3; 10 bases agree with TRBD2. Per germline, CDR1 LGHNA and CDR2 YSLEER. The CDR3 runs 17 residues. V trimming: 6 bases; J trimming: 4 bases; junction bases outside the gene matches: 13. The CDR3, as DNA: TGCGCCAGCAGTGAAGGCGCAAGCGGGAGGGTCGCAGATACGCAGTATTTT. Amino acid sequence: CASSEGASGRVADTQYF.

The chain employs TRBV27 and TRBJ2-5, with 9 bases lining up with TRBD2. The V gene's germline CDR1 is MNHEY and CDR2 SMNVEV (reference sequence). The length of the CDR3 is 16 residues. The junction had 8 bases not matched to a gene; V was cut back by 2 bases and J by 4 bases. CDR3 loop: CASSLRGWREGETQYF. CDR3 in DNA: TGTGCCAGCAGTTTAAGGGGCTGGCGGGAGGGAGAGACCCAGTACTTC.

This chain joins TRBV4-1 and TRBJ2-3, with D hard to call. The V end was cut by 2 bases, the J end by 2 bases, with 14 bases between. CDR3 size: 16 residues. The V gene's germline CDR1 is MGHRA and CDR2 YSYEKL. This chain's CDR3 is CASSQREIGFTDTQYF. CDR3 bases: TGCGCCAGCAGCCAAAGGGAAATCGGGTTCACAGATACGCAGTATTTT.

Notes on this clone: This specimen includes other DNA sequences encoding the same CDR3. The chain combines TRBV5-1 with TRBJ2-3; 7 bases fit TRBD1. Looked up from germline, CDR1 is SGHRS and CDR2 is YFSETQ. V gave up 8 bases and J gave up 2 bases; unmatched junction bases: 5. CDR3 size: 13 residues. The CDR3: CASRTGDTDTQYF. The CDR3 bases are TGCGCCAGTCGAACAGGGGACACAGATACGCAGTATTTT.

The J gene is TRBJ2-1, the V gene TRBV7-2; TRBD2 matches 8 bases. Trimming took 5 bases from V and 5 from J; bases not matched to a gene: 8. The germline gives CDR1 SGHTA, CDR2 FQGNSA. There are 15 residues in the CDR3. This CDR3 is CASSLLAGFNNEQFF. The CDR3 region has the DNA TGTGCCAGCAGCCTCCTAGCGGGCTTTAACAATGAGCAGTTCTTC.

This clone was seen a few times. The CDR3 region has the DNA TGCGCCAGCAGCTTGAGGGCAGGGAACACTGAAGCTTTCTTT. Translating gives CASSLRAGNTEAFF. This chain uses TRBV5-1 with TRBJ1-1; D is unclear. This CDR3 has 14 amino acids. V dropped 1 base and J dropped 1 base, with 8 bases sitting between them. CDR1 is SGHRS and CDR2 is YFSETQ in the germline V gene.

There are a few counts of this clone. The gene calls are TRBV2 and TRBJ1-1, with 10 bases identical to TRBD1. The CDR3 is 15 amino acids. V was clipped by 6 bases and J by 5 bases; unmatched bases: 9. The germline CDR1 and CDR2 sequences are SNHLY and FYNNEI. CDR3 region: CASSPDRGRGTEAFF. The CDR3 DNA follows: TGTGCCAGCAGCCCGGACAGGGGGAGGGGGACTGAAGCTTTCTTT.

V is TRBV19 and J is TRBJ1-6; 8 nucleotides match TRBD1. With 7 bases clipped from V and 7 bases from J, the junction kept 9 bases outside the gene matches. The CDR3 extends over 15 amino acids. CDR1 and CDR2 from the germline V gene are LNHDA and SQIVND (reference sequence). The CDR3 DNA is TGTGCCAGTAATAATCAGGGGGCGGGAAATTCACCCCTCCACTTT. Translation gives CASNNQGAGNSPLHF.

This chain links TRBV5-1 with TRBJ1-1; no reliable D call. The CDR3 sequence is 13 residues long. Trimming stripped 3 bases from V and 6 bases from J, with 12 bases between. Germline loops: CDR1 SGHRS, CDR2 YFSETQ. The DNA of the CDR3 is TGCGCCAGCAGCTCCCGCTCGGCATCTGAAGCTTTCTTT. Translated: CASSSRSASEAFF.

The rearrangement joins TRBV28 to TRBJ1-6, with a tentative D call TRBD1 (5 bases). CDR1 is MDHEN and CDR2 is SYDVKM in the germline V gene. The length of the CDR3 is 19 residues. Trimming took 5 bases from V and 0 from J, leaving 20 bases between them. CDR3 region: CASSRQGSLGSSYNSPLHF. DNA of the CDR3: TGTGCCAGCAGTCGTCAGGGTTCCCTGGGGAGCTCCTATAATTCACCCCTCCACTTT.

The V and J genes are TRBV5-6 and TRBJ2-7; 9 nucleotides agree with TRBD1. This CDR3 has 15 residues. Germline V CDR1 and CDR2: SGHDT, YYEEEE. V lost 2 bases, J lost 3 bases, and 6 bases stayed unmatched. In DNA form, the CDR3 reads TGTGCCAGCAGCTTCTCGGACAGGGGTTTCTACGAGCAGTACTTC. It codes for CASSFSDRGFYEQYF.

The chain employs TRBV6-1 and TRBJ1-1; 7 bases are shared with TRBD1. Germline V CDR1 and CDR2: MNHNS, SASEGT. CDR3 size: 16 residues. After removal of 0 bases from V and 0 bases from J, the junction contained 4 bases not matched to a gene. As DNA, the CDR3 is TGTGCCAGCAGTGAAGCGCTTGACAGGGTGAACACTGAAGCTTTCTTT. Protein: CASSEALDRVNTEAFF.

The chain recombines TRBV5-1 with TRBJ2-2; D possibly corresponds to TRBD2 (8 bases). V was clipped by 4 bases and J by 5 bases, with 21 bases between them. This CDR3 is 17 amino acids long. Germline V lookup: CDR1 SGHRS, CDR2 YFSETQ. The CDR3 loop reads CASSPSQGGLGTGELFF. Written as DNA, the CDR3 is TGCGCCAGCAGCCCTTCCCAGGGGGGACTAGGGACCGGGGAGCTGTTTTTT. Complete variable domain (other parts from reference TRBV5-1 and TRBJ2-2): KAGVTQTPRYLIKTRGQQVTLSCSPISGHRSVSWYQQTPGQGLQFLFEYFSETQRNKGNFPGRFSGRQFSNSRSEMNVSTLELGDSALYLCASSPSQGGLGTGELFFGEGSRLTVL.

The chain has TRBV7-2 and TRBJ2-5, with D possibly TRBD1 on 6 matching bases. Looked up from germline, CDR1 is SGHTA and CDR2 is FQGNSA. V lost 3 bases to trimming and J lost 5 bases, with 13 bases between them. The CDR3 contains 14 residues. In nucleotides, the CDR3 is TGTGCCAGCAGCTTGCAGGGTAGGGGGGAGACCCAGTACTTC. It specifies CASSLQGRGETQYF. The full variable domain, rest sourced from reference TRBV7-2 and TRBJ2-5, is GAGVSQSPSNKVTEKGKDVELRCDPISGHTALYWYRQSLGQGLEFLIYFQGNSAPDKSGLPSDRFSAERTGGSVSTLTIQRTQQEDSAVYLCASSLQGRGETQYFGPGTRLLVL.

This clone came up a few times. The V and J genes are TRBV27 and TRBJ1-5, with D possibly being TRBD1 (5 bases). Germline CDR1 MNHEY, CDR2 SMNVEV (reference sequence). This CDR3 contains 14 residues. Trimming shortened V by 8 bases and J by 2 bases, and 13 bases separated the two germline ends. CDR3 in DNA: TGTGCCAGCGGCCCAGGGTTTGGCAATCAGCCCCAGCATTTT. It codes for CASGPGFGNQPQHF.

This chain uses TRBV7-2 with TRBJ1-1; D is uncertain. V gave up 1 base and J gave up 1 base, with 7 bases separating them. Germline V gives CDR1 SGHTA, CDR2 FQGNSA. The CDR3 loop spans 14 amino acids. The CDR3 DNA sequence: TGTGCCAGCAGCTTAGTAGTCGGGAACACTGAAGCTTTCTTT. Its translation is CASSLVVGNTEAFF.

The chain joins TRBV18 to TRBJ2-3; 7 positions agree with TRBD2. Trimming took 3 bases from V and 6 from J; bases not matched to a gene: 18. CDR1 is KGHSH, CDR2 LQKENI, per germline. The CDR3 is 18 amino acids. CDR3 loop: CASSPLSSGLPFGDTQYF. CDR3 nucleotides: TGTGCCAGCTCACCGCTAAGTAGCGGGCTCCCTTTCGGGGATACGCAGTATTTT. Looking up the rest from reference TRBV18 and TRBJ2-3 gives the full variable domain: NAGVMQNPRHLVRRRGQEARLRCSPMKGHSHVYWYRQLPEEGLKFMVYLQKENIIDESGMPKERFSAEFPKEGPSILRIQQVVRGDSAAYFCASSPLSSGLPFGDTQYFGPGTRLTVL.

The J gene is TRBJ2-7, the V gene TRBV7-2; the D gene is possibly TRBD2 (6 bases). Germline assignment: CDR1 SGHTA and CDR2 FQGNSA. V shed 4 bases and J shed 0 bases, with 19 bases lying between them. The CDR3 totals 17 residues. The CDR3, as DNA: TGTGCCAGCAGCTCCGGAACCGGGGGTCTTAGCTCCTACGAGCAGTACTTC. This sequence encodes CASSSGTGGLSSYEQYF.

The chain uses TRBV7-9 and TRBJ1-2; a weak D match, TRBD1 (5 bases). V lost 6 bases to trimming and J lost 7 bases, with 21 bases between them. Germline-derived CDR1 and CDR2 are SEHNR and FQNEAQ (reference sequence). CDR3 length: 15 residues. The CDR3 loop reads CASSLGAGSASGYTF. The CDR3 nucleotides read TGTGCCAGCAGTCTTGGGGCAGGGTCGGCTAGTGGCTACACCTTC. The full variable domain, with the rest looked up from reference TRBV7-9 and TRBJ1-2, is DTGVSQNPRHKITKRGQNVTFRCDPISEHNRLYWYRQTLGQGPEFLTYFQNEAQLEKSRLLSDRFSAERPKGSFSTLEIQRTEQGDSAMYLCASSLGAGSASGYTFGSGTRLTVV.

This clone occurred a few times. A read error may produce the germline difference seen at one junction end. The chain has TRBV7-7 and TRBJ2-1; 11 bases line up with TRBD2. The CDR3 is made up of 16 amino acids. Per the germline V gene, CDR1 is SSHAT and CDR2 is FNYEAQ (reference sequence). The CDR3 spells CASSKSLAGVFNEQFF. CDR3 in DNA: TGTGCTAGCAGCAAATCACTAGCGGGGGTGTTCAATGAGCAGTTCTTC. The full variable domain, with the rest looked up from reference TRBV7-7 and TRBJ2-1, is GAGVSQSPRYKVTKRGQDVTLRCDPISSHATLYWYQQALGQGPEFLTYFNYEAQPDKSGLPSDRFSAERPEGSISTLTIQRTEQRDSAMYRCASSKSLAGVFNEQFFGPGTRLTVL.

The chain uses TRBV5-6 and TRBJ2-5; a weak D match, TRBD1 (5 bases). Deletions cut 0 bases from V and 5 bases from J, with 11 bases between. The CDR3 sequence is 14 residues long. Per germline, CDR1 SGHDT and CDR2 YYEEEE. The CDR3 DNA reads as TGTGCCAGCAGCTTGGGACCAGGGTGGGAGACCCAGTACTTC. This encodes CASSLGPGWETQYF.

V gene TRBV2 combines with J gene TRBJ2-1, with TRBD2 matching over 7 bases. Germline V CDR1 and CDR2: SNHLY, FYNNEI. This CDR3 region has 14 residues. The junction had 6 bases not matched to a gene; V was cut back by 7 bases and J by 3 bases. DNA of the CDR3: TGTGCCAGCAATACCGGGACTATCTACAATGAGCAGTTCTTC. Protein sequence: CASNTGTIYNEQFF.

CDR3 DNA sequence: TGTGCCACCAGCAGAGTGTACTCGAGCTCCTACGAGCAGTACTTC. Its translation is CATSRVYSSSYEQYF. The V call is TRBV15, the J call TRBJ2-7, with D unclear. Germline loops: CDR1 LNHNV, CDR2 YYDKDF (reference sequence). The V end lost 1 base, the J end lost 0 bases, and 10 bases lay between the germline ends. The length of the CDR3 is 15 residues.

The V and J genes are TRBV6-4 and TRBJ1-2; 12 nucleotides agree with TRBD1. CDR1 is MRHNA, CDR2 SNTAGT, per germline. V lost 5 bases to trimming and J lost 8 bases; unmatched junction nucleotides: 12. This CDR3 region has 16 residues. For the CDR3, the DNA is TGTGCCAGCAGTCCCGGCCAATACGGGACAGGGGGCGGCTACACCTTC. Residues: CASSPGQYGTGGGYTF.

This chain joins TRBV29-1 and TRBJ1-3; D is ambiguous. Trimming pared 5 bases from V and 4 bases from J, leaving 3 bases between. The CDR3 has 10 amino acids. Per germline, CDR1 SQVTM and CDR2 ANQGSEA. Here the CDR3 reads CSVLGNTIYF. The DNA for the CDR3 is TGCAGCGTTTTGGGAAACACCATATATTTT.

The J gene is TRBJ2-3, the V gene TRBV6-5; the match to TRBD2 covers 10 bases. Germline V gives CDR1 MNHEY, CDR2 SVGAGI. V was pared by 6 bases and J by 3 bases, with 6 bases of the junction left unmatched. This CDR3 region has 15 residues. The CDR3 region has the DNA TGTGCCAGCAGGATAGCGGGGGGCCGGACAGATACGCAGTATTTT. It translates to CASRIAGGRTDTQYF.